The clone carrying this TCR beta chain has more than one count but fewer than ten. The CDR3 has 13 residues. Germline CDR1 and CDR2: GTSNPN and SVGIG (reference sequence). V was clipped by 1 base and J by 7 bases, with 8 bases between them. This record belongs to a study of control samples from healthy donors and cancer patients. Method: immunoSEQ multiplex PCR; TCRdb's copy keeps in-frame clones and lacks some. The data hold 100,000 to 150,000 clones, with roughly 90% observed a single time. The specimen sequenced was blood. The TCR sequence derives from a man aged 40-49 years in good health. The chain couples TRBV30 to TRBJ1-6; tentative D call: TRBD1 (6 bases). CDR3 DNA: TGTGCCTGGAGTGGCAGGGGCAATTCACCCCTCCACTTT. Translating gives CAWSGRGNSPLHF.